The sequence of this T cell receptor (beta chain) was determined in a study of blood T cell repertoires in COVID-19. On the study more broadly: T cells, B-cell-depleted T cells, or PBMCs supplied cDNA or gDNA.

V shed 7 bases and J 7 bases; nucleotides not matched to a gene: 7. From germline, CDR1 is LNHDA and CDR2 SQIVND (reference sequence). The CDR3 loop spans 14 amino acids. Study processing details: Quantification of nucleated cells was approximated via reference gene primer amplification. Generated by immunoSEQ multiplex PCR, the TCRdb table keeps only in-frame clones and is missing some. V and J calls and clone size follow that table, whereas D and trimming were derived from the DNA. The sample contains roughly 240,000 clones, approximately 80% of which appear only once. The V call is TRBV19, the J call TRBJ2-2; 9 bases are shared with TRBD2. Sequencing used peripheral blood. This receptor was obtained from a woman in her 70s with acute or convalescent COVID-19. The CDR3 DNA reads TGTGCCAGTACCCGGGGACTAGCTAACGGGGAGCTGTTTTTT. Its translation is CASTRGLANGELFF.